The clone carrying this T cell receptor beta chain was counted at least ten times. What it recognizes is unknown. Relying on iRepertoire HTBI primers and Arm-PCR of CDR3 regions, the team built TCR beta libraries. One entry per CDR3 protein, called by TCRdb with MiXCR from the multiplex PCR reads. The sample carries a few hundred thousand distinct CDR3 sequences, more than 15% recorded once. This sample is part of a study of regulatory T cells in long-lasting Graves disease. Study results and caveats: A reduction in accuracy may have resulted from the small sample size.

CDR3 length: 17 residues. CDR1 SGDLS and CDR2 YYNGEE come from the germline V gene. Trimming stripped 0 bases from V and 0 bases from J, with 13 bases between. Time point given: newly diagnosed GD, antithyroid drugs for less than 3 months. Following extraction of RNA from PBMCs, that RNA was used to make the TCR library. This sample was shared with a second study, whose subject was T cells in Graves' hyperthyroidism and ophthalmopathy. That publication notes: Clinical symptoms, serum thyroxine and TRAb, thyroid ultrasound and orbital computed tomography were used for the diagnoses. Initially, a first-round RT-PCR of the TCR CDR3 employed the HTBI primer set. Ophthalmopathy stood apart from stable hyperthyroidism in a 13 V-J model.

This sequence joins TRBV9 and TRBJ2-1; D is possibly TRBD2 (6 bases). The sequence was collected from a woman in her twenties or thirties with Graves disease. The material was peripheral blood mononuclear cells (PBMCs), obtained at new diagnosis, from a patient treated with antithyroid drugs. The CDR3 coding sequence is TGTGCCAGCAGCGTAGTCGGGGACTTCAGCTCCTACAATGAGCAGTTCTTC. Amino acids: CASSVVGDFSSYNEQFF.